The 5 T cell receptor beta chains below all came from one sample that was sequenced in a study of T cells in women clearing cervical HPV infection. Assay used: immunoSEQ multiplex PCR; TCRdb lists only in-frame clones, some missing. This table lists approximately 18,000 clones. Specimen: blood buffy coat. The receptor source for this set is a woman between 18 and 75 years old with a cervical HPV16 infection that either progressed to CIN3+ or cleared (not recorded which).

With respect to this clone: The read finishes 3 residues shy of the CDR3 end, and the germline J gene is used to complete it. This sequence joins TRBV19 and TRBJ1-4, with 7 bases matching TRBD1. This CDR3 is built from 14 residues. CDR1 and CDR2 from the germline V gene are LNHDA and SQIVND (reference sequence). The sequenced part of the CDR3 DNA is TGTGCCAGTAGTGAGAGGGGGCGGGATTCACCA. Encoded protein: CASSERGRDSP. The full CDR3 reads CASSERGRDSPLFF.

Comments on this clone: The read ends 3 residues shy of where the CDR3 ends; the end is completed using the germline J gene. The rearrangement uses TRBV18 and TRBJ1-2; tentative D call: TRBD1 (5 bases). The V gene's germline CDR1 is KGHSH and CDR2 LQKENI. CDR3 length: 16 amino acids. V dropped 0 bases and J dropped 3 bases, with 14 bases sitting between them. The CDR3 DNA, read in part, is TGTGCCAGCTCACCACCGAGGGGCAGGGCGGACTATGGC. Translation: CASSPPRGRADYG. The complete CDR3 reads CASSPPRGRADYGYTF.

With regard to this clone: The read comes to an end 3 residues before the CDR3 does, leaving the germline J gene to fill in the end. The chain combines TRBV30 with TRBJ2-1; D may be TRBD1 (5 bases). The CDR3 is 14 residues long. Deletions cut 2 bases from V and 6 bases from J, with 14 bases between. Germline V lookup: CDR1 GTSNPN, CDR2 SVGIG (reference sequence). The CDR3 DNA, read in part, is TGTGCCTGGAGTTTACAGGTCCACCTCAATGAG. Its translation: CAWSLQVHLNE. The full CDR3 protein is CAWSLQVHLNEQFF.

As to this clone: The CDR3 is cut off 3 residues early in the read; its end comes from the germline J gene. This chain joins TRBV14 and TRBJ2-5, with TRBD2 matching over 12 bases. The V gene's germline CDR1 is SGHDN and CDR2 FVKESK. The J segment lost 5 bases and the V segment lost 1 base, leaving 14 bases of the junction unmatched. The CDR3 loop spans 19 amino acids. The sequenced part of the CDR3 DNA is TGTGCCAGCAGCCAAGGGGTGCGGACTAGCGGGGATCGAGGGGAGACC. Its translation is CASSQGVRTSGDRGET. The full CDR3 protein is CASSQGVRTSGDRGETQYF.

Notes on this clone: The read comes to an end 3 residues before the CDR3 does, leaving the germline J gene to fill in the end. The chain couples TRBV7-9 to TRBJ2-3; 9 nucleotides agree with TRBD1. In germline, CDR1 is SEHNR, CDR2 FQNEAQ (reference sequence). This CDR3 is 13 amino acids long. The sequenced part of the CDR3 DNA is TGTGCCAGCAGAGGGACAGGGAAAGAGACG. It yields the protein CASRGTGKET. The CDR3 as a whole reads CASRGTGKETQYF.